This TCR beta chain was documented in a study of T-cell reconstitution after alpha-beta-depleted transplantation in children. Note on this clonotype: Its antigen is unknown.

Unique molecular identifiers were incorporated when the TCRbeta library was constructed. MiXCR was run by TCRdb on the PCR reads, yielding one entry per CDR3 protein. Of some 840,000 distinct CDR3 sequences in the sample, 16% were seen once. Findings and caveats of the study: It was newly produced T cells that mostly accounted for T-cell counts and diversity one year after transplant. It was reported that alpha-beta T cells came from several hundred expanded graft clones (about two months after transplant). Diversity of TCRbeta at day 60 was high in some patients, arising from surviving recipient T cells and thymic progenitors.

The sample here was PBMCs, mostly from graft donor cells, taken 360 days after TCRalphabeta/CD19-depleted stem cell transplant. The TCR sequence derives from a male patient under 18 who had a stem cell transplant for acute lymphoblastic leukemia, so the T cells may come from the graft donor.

The CDR3 DNA reads TGCGCCAGCAGCCAAACCCCCCTAGGGGGGGCGGAGACCCAGTACTTC. The encoded protein is CASSQTPLGGAETQYF. This chain connects TRBV4-1 to TRBJ2-5; tentative D call: TRBD2 (7 bases). CDR1 MGHRA and CDR2 YSYEKL come from the germline V gene. The CDR3 length is 16 residues. The V end was cut by 2 bases, the J end by 5 bases, with 18 bases between.